This T cell receptor (beta chain) was recorded in a study of blood T cell repertoires in COVID-19. Study information: Acute and convalescent COVID-19 specimens originated in the United States, Italy and Spain.

Looked up from germline, CDR1 is SGHTA and CDR2 is FQGNSA. The CDR3 extends over 16 amino acids. V lost 4 bases, J lost 8 bases, and 9 bases stayed unmatched. The repertoire was sequenced with immunoSEQ multiplex PCR; TCRdb's copy has only in-frame clones and lacks some. The sample holds about half a million clones, approximately 83% seen once. The clonotype comes from a human donor in a cohort sampled during active COVID-19. Material for sequencing was peripheral blood. V usage is TRBV7-2 and J usage is TRBJ1-6, with 9 bases fitting TRBD1. The CDR3 sequence is CASSSQAGQGDSPLHF. The CDR3 nucleotides read TGTGCCAGCAGCTCTCAAGCGGGACAGGGAGATTCACCCCTCCACTTT. Based on the CDR3 plus reference TRBV7-2 and TRBJ1-6, the full variable domain is GAGVSQSPSNKVTEKGKDVELRCDPISGHTALYWYRQSLGQGLEFLIYFQGNSAPDKSGLPSDRFSAERTGGSVSTLTIQRTQQEDSAVYLCASSSQAGQGDSPLHFGNGTRLTVT.